Below, 2 T cell receptor beta chains from the same sample are listed, as sequenced in a study of CD8+ T cells in alopecia areata. Extracted RNA was reverse transcribed, and the resulting cDNA served as sequencing template. Profiling relied on immunoSEQ multiplex PCR, and the TCRdb table lists in-frame clones only, not all of them. The sample has 150,000 to 250,000 clones; roughly 50% are singletons. The sample's treatment: oral pan-JAK inhibitor, 5-10 mg twice daily. Sequenced material: CD4+ T cells sorted from blood, taken at week 24, from a patient treated with tofacitinib. The receptors come from a human donor with alopecia areata.

The chain is built from TRBV2 and TRBJ2-2; D unresolved. This CDR3 region has 14 residues. Germline lookup yields CDR1 SNHLY and CDR2 FYNNEI. V lost 5 bases, J lost 4 bases, and 11 bases lay in between. CDR3: CASSTDRFTGELFF. The CDR3 DNA reads TGTGCCAGCAGTACTGACCGATTCACCGGGGAGCTGTTTTTT.

This clone has just a few counts. This chain uses TRBV15 with TRBJ2-3; D unclear. V shed 1 base and J shed 8 bases, with 7 bases lying between them. In germline, CDR1 is LNHNV, CDR2 YYDKDF (reference sequence). This CDR3 is built from 12 residues. In DNA, the CDR3 is TGTGCCACCAGCAGAGCGGATATTACGCAGTATTTT. Amino acids: CATSRADITQYF.